These 27 T cell receptor beta chains originate from one sample sequenced in a study of T cell responses to AZD1222 COVID-19 vaccine. The protocol was immunoSEQ multiplex PCR, while the TCRdb copy is restricted to in-frame clones and leaves out a portion. In the table there are 100,000 or so clones, approximately 90% of which are singletons. The source was peripheral blood, collected on day 0 of AZD1222 vaccination. These receptors were collected from an adult in good health.

The table lists this clone with a count of one. The V call is TRBV5-6, the J call TRBJ2-5, with 7 bases fitting TRBD2. This CDR3 spans 14 amino acids. CDR1 and CDR2 from the germline V gene are SGHDT and YYEEEE. The V gene end was trimmed by 4 bases and the J gene end by 1 base; junction bases not matched to a gene: 4. The chain's CDR3 is CASSPRTSQETQYF. In DNA form, the CDR3 reads TGTGCCAGCAGCCCGCGGACTAGCCAAGAGACCCAGTACTTC.

V and J are TRBV27 and TRBJ2-1; the D gene could be TRBD1 or TRBD2 (7 bases each). V was cut by 3 bases and J by 1 base, with 13 bases left in between. The V gene's germline CDR1 is MNHEY and CDR2 SMNVEV (reference sequence). CDR3 size: 16 residues. CDR3 region: CASSFSGGGSYNEQFF. CDR3 DNA sequence: TGTGCCAGCAGTTTTTCAGGGGGGGGTTCCTACAATGAGCAGTTCTTC.

In nucleotides, the CDR3 is TGTGCCAGCAGCGTAGACGAGACGGTCTTAAGAGGCTACACCTTC. Translated, it gives CASSVDETVLRGYTF. The V and J genes are TRBV9 and TRBJ1-2; D unresolved. This CDR3 comprises 15 residues. Trimming cost V 0 bases and J 8 bases, with 17 bases left between them. Germline V lookup: CDR1 SGDLS, CDR2 YYNGEE.

V and J are TRBV6-5 and TRBJ2-7, with D tentatively TRBD1 (7 bases). Trimming cost V 0 bases and J 0 bases, with 9 bases left between them. This CDR3 is built from 15 residues. CDR1 is MNHEY, CDR2 SVGAGI, per germline. CDR3 bases: TGTGCCAGCAGTTACTCGCGGGACAGCTCCTACGAGCAGTACTTC. It codes for CASSYSRDSSYEQYF.

The genes are TRBV7-9 and TRBJ2-1, with D possibly called TRBD1 or TRBD2 (5 bases each). This CDR3 has 16 amino acids. The V end was cut by 2 bases, the J end by 3 bases, with 14 bases between. Germline V gives CDR1 SEHNR, CDR2 FQNEAQ (reference sequence). The CDR3 is CASSLLGVAFYNEQFF. The CDR3 DNA follows: TGTGCCAGCAGCTTACTGGGGGTAGCGTTCTACAATGAGCAGTTCTTC.

The chain has TRBV27 and TRBJ1-1, with D hard to call. The V and J ends lost 8 bases and 1 base respectively, with 11 bases between them. This CDR3 is 13 amino acids long. Germline assignment: CDR1 MNHEY and CDR2 SMNVEV (reference sequence). In DNA form, the CDR3 reads TGTGCCAGCTCTCTACCGGGGAACACTGAAGCTTTCTTT. Translation gives CASSLPGNTEAFF.

CDR3 DNA: TGTGCCATTGGGGGACAGGGGGAACCAGGGGCTGGCTCGCCCTACGAGCAGTACTTC. Translation: CAIGGQGEPGAGSPYEQYF. The chain couples TRBV7-3 to TRBJ2-7, with TRBD1 matching 11 bases. V gave up 10 bases and J gave up 2 bases; unmatched junction bases: 22. Germline loops: CDR1 SGHTA, CDR2 FQGTGA. The CDR3 runs 19 residues.

This chain uses TRBV28 with TRBJ2-7, with unresolved D. V dropped 5 bases and J dropped 1 base, with 12 bases sitting between them. The germline gives CDR1 MDHEN, CDR2 SYDVKM. CDR3 length: 14 residues. The CDR3 here is CASSSPGPSYEQYF. The CDR3 DNA is TGTGCCAGCAGTAGTCCTGGTCCATCCTACGAGCAGTACTTC.

This chain uses TRBV6-5 with TRBJ2-5; TRBD2 agrees at 8 bases. J lost 5 bases, V lost 7 bases, and 12 bases had no gene match. Germline CDR1 reads MNHEY; CDR2 reads SVGAGI. This CDR3 region has 15 residues. In nucleotides, the CDR3 is TGTGCCAGCACCGCCGGCGGGGGGTCGCGGGAGACCCAGTACTTC. This gives the protein CASTAGGGSRETQYF.

J is TRBJ1-1 and V is TRBV6-5; D is undetermined. Per the germline V gene, CDR1 is MNHEY and CDR2 is SVGAGI. V dropped 10 bases and J dropped 0 bases, with 12 bases sitting between them. The CDR3 is 13 amino acids. CDR3 sequence reads: CATATIMNTEAFF. The DNA of the CDR3 is TGTGCCACCGCGACAATCATGAACACTGAAGCTTTCTTT.

The V and J genes are TRBV9 and TRBJ2-7, with 12 bases that match TRBD2. V trimming: 4 bases; J trimming: 3 bases; junction bases outside the gene matches: 5. The CDR3 contains 15 residues. The germline CDR1 and CDR2 sequences are SGDLS and YYNGEE. CDR3 protein: CASSPRLAGDYEQYF. DNA of the CDR3: TGTGCCAGCAGCCCGCGACTAGCGGGGGACTACGAGCAGTACTTC.

The chain has TRBV30 and TRBJ1-1; tentatively, D is TRBD1 (6 bases). V dropped 2 bases and J dropped 7 bases, with 17 bases sitting between them. The CDR3 spans 14 residues. CDR1 is GTSNPN and CDR2 is SVGIG in the germline V gene (reference sequence). CDR3 bases: TGTGCCTGGAGTCTCCCCGGACAGCGGTATGAAGCTTTCTTT. Its translation is CAWSLPGQRYEAFF.

V gene TRBV10-2 combines with J gene TRBJ1-2; 8 bases map to TRBD1. From germline, CDR1 is WSHSY and CDR2 SAAADI. The CDR3 loop spans 13 amino acids. V was pared by 6 bases and J by 8 bases, with 8 bases of the junction left unmatched. The CDR3 region is CASSPGGRGGYTF. The CDR3 DNA reads as TGCGCCAGCAGCCCAGGGGGCCGAGGGGGCTACACCTTC.

This rearrangement joins TRBV7-3 to TRBJ2-3, with 8 bases identical to TRBD2. Trimming took 2 bases from V and 5 from J; bases not matched to a gene: 9. Germline V gene sequence: CDR1 SGHTA, CDR2 FQGTGA. This CDR3 contains 16 residues. CDR3 sequence reads: CASSLLPGGPQDTQYF. The DNA of the CDR3 is TGTGCCAGCAGCTTATTACCGGGGGGGCCTCAAGATACGCAGTATTTT.

Turning to this clone: Sequence at one end of the junction differs from germline and may be a read error. The V gene is TRBV11-2, the J gene TRBJ2-7; D is undetermined. There are 16 residues in the CDR3. Germline V gene sequence: CDR1 SGHAT, CDR2 FQNNGV. As DNA, the CDR3 is TGTGCCAGCAGTTTAGTGGGCGCAGGCCTAATCTACGAGCAGTACTTC. It yields the protein CASSLVGAGLIYEQYF. The full variable domain, with the rest looked up from reference TRBV11-2 and TRBJ2-7, is EAGVAQSPRYKIIEKRQSVAFWCNPISGHATLYWYQQILGQGPKLLIQFQNNGVVDDSQLPKDRFSAERLKGVDSTLKIQPAKLEDSAVYLCASSLVGAGLIYEQYFGPGTRLTVT.

The chain links TRBV6-5 to TRBJ1-1; TRBD1 agrees at 8 bases. The CDR3 has 14 amino acids. Germline V gives CDR1 MNHEY, CDR2 SVGAGI. J was trimmed by 2 bases and V by 2 bases; bases with no gene match: 1. The CDR3, as DNA: TGTGCCAGCAGTTACGGGACAGGCAACACTGAAGCTTTCTTT. Protein: CASSYGTGNTEAFF.

The chain employs TRBV27 and TRBJ1-1; no clear D. Germline V lookup: CDR1 MNHEY, CDR2 SMNVEV (reference sequence). Trimming took 0 bases from V and 4 from J, leaving 12 bases between them. The CDR3 has 15 amino acids. CDR3 nucleotides: TGTGCCAGCAGTTTATCCGTTCAGCGTGCCACTGAAGCTTTCTTT. Translated, it gives CASSLSVQRATEAFF.

The V and J genes are TRBV4-3 and TRBJ1-2; D might be TRBD1 (6 bases). The germline V and J ends were trimmed by 0 bases and 6 bases, with 17 bases remaining between them. The CDR3 consists of 16 residues. CDR1 and CDR2 (germline): LGHNA, YSLEER. CDR3 nucleotide sequence: TGCGCCAGCAGCCAAGATCTGTACAGGGAGGGAAATGGCTACACCTTC. Its translation: CASSQDLYREGNGYTF.

The rearrangement uses TRBV5-4 and TRBJ1-1; the D gene is possibly TRBD1 (5 bases). The CDR3 consists of 17 residues. Trimming took off 4 bases at V and 5 bases at J, with 24 bases between the two ends. The germline gives CDR1 SGHNT, CDR2 YYREEE (reference sequence). As DNA, the CDR3 is TGTGCCAGCAGCCCCTATACCCTGGGGGGAGTCGGGACTGAAGCTTTCTTT. Its translation: CASSPYTLGGVGTEAFF.

The genes are TRBV25-1 and TRBJ1-3; D is undetermined. V lost 5 bases, J lost 0 bases, and 8 bases lay in between. The CDR3 contains 14 residues. Germline V gene lookup returns CDR1 MGHDK and CDR2 SYGVNS. The CDR3 sequence is CASSRLGSGNTIYF. CDR3 nucleotides: TGTGCCAGCAGTCGGCTGGGCTCTGGAAACACCATATATTTT. Drawing the rest from reference TRBV25-1 and TRBJ1-3, the complete variable domain is EADIYQTPRYLVIGTGKKITLECSQTMGHDKMYWYQQDPGMELHLIHYSYGVNSTEKGDLSSESTVSRIRTEHFPLTLESARPSHTSQYLCASSRLGSGNTIYFGEGSWLTVV.

The chain joins TRBV7-6 to TRBJ2-5; 10 bases are a match to TRBD1. Germline-derived CDR1 and CDR2 are SGHVS and FNYEAQ. With V trimmed by 1 base and J by 4 bases, 6 bases remained unmatched. The CDR3 sequence is 16 residues long. The CDR3 DNA sequence: TGTGCCAGCAGCTTAGAGACAGGGGGCCTTTCAGAGACCCAGTACTTC. Translated, it gives CASSLETGGLSETQYF. Using reference TRBV7-6 and TRBJ2-5 for the parts outside the CDR3, the full variable domain is GAGVSQSPRYKVTKRGQDVALRCDPISGHVSLYWYRQALGQGPEFLTYFNYEAQQDKSGLPNDRFSAERPEGSISTLTIQRTEQRDSAMYRCASSLETGGLSETQYFGPGTRLLVL.

The J gene is TRBJ1-2, the V gene TRBV2; tentatively, D is TRBD1 (5 bases). Trimming removed 2 bases at V and 8 bases at J, with 12 bases between. Germline V CDR1 and CDR2: SNHLY, FYNNEI. The CDR3 consists of 13 residues. The CDR3 DNA sequence: TGTGCCAGCAGTGAAAGGGGAGCTGGGGGCTACACCTTC. Its translation is CASSERGAGGYTF.

V gene TRBV5-4 combines with J gene TRBJ1-2; D might be TRBD1 (6 bases). Germline CDR1 SGHNT, CDR2 YYREEE (reference sequence). With 4 bases removed from V and 7 bases from J, the gap between germline ends came to 17 bases. The CDR3 length is 14 residues. The CDR3 DNA follows: TGTGCCAGCAGCGGGGGGGGCAGGGCGGCTGGCTACACCTTC. This translates into CASSGGGRAAGYTF.

V usage is TRBV29-1 and J usage is TRBJ2-3; D may be TRBD1 (6 bases). The CDR3 length is 13 residues. Germline V gene sequence: CDR1 SQVTM, CDR2 ANQGSEA. V lost 6 bases, J lost 8 bases, and 18 bases lay in between. The CDR3 sequence: CSVHRTDMVTQYF. As DNA, the CDR3 is TGCAGCGTACACCGGACAGATATGGTTACGCAGTATTTT.

The rearrangement joins TRBV6-1 to TRBJ1-1; D is uncertain. The V end lost 2 bases, the J end lost 8 bases, and 6 bases lay between the germline ends. The CDR3 is 11 amino acids. The germline V gene has CDR1 MNHNS and CDR2 SASEGT. CDR3 amino acids: CASSESREAFF. CDR3 in DNA: TGTGCCAGCAGTGAAAGTCGGGAAGCTTTCTTT.

This chain connects TRBV29-1 to TRBJ2-7, with 7 bases that match TRBD1. The V and J ends lost 4 bases and 5 bases, in that order; junction bases with no gene match: 14. The CDR3 length is 15 residues. Germline CDR1 is SQVTM and CDR2 is ANQGSEA. The DNA for the CDR3 is TGCAGCGTTGGTGGGTTTAACAGGGGCCACCACGAGCAGTACTTC. Protein: CSVGGFNRGHHEQYF.

V gene TRBV19 combines with J gene TRBJ1-4, with D maybe TRBD1 (5 bases). Germline CDR1 LNHDA, CDR2 SQIVND (reference sequence). This CDR3 region has 14 residues. V dropped 6 bases and J dropped 0 bases, with 8 bases sitting between them. The CDR3 sequence: CASRQGATNEKLFF. The CDR3 DNA reads as TGTGCCAGTAGGCAGGGTGCAACTAATGAAAAACTGTTTTTT. Full variable domain (remainder filled in from reference TRBV19 and TRBJ1-4): DGGITQSPKYLFRKEGQNVTLSCEQNLNHDAMYWYRQDPGQGLRLIYYSQIVNDFQKGDIAEGYSVSREKKESFPLTVTSAQKNPTAFYLCASRQGATNEKLFFGSGTQLSVL.